Listed below are T cell receptor beta chains from one sample, sequenced in a study of OX40 agonist ivuxolimab in advanced cancers. Clones were read by immunoSEQ multiplex PCR, and TCRdb kept only the in-frame ones, dropping some. The table lists roughly 89,000 clones, approximately 90% of them singletons, with 0.33% in the top ten. The sequencing used CD4+ or CD8+ T cells sorted from blood, collected in a trial of the OX40 agonist ivuxolimab. Receptors were obtained from an adult with an advanced solid tumor such as melanoma, head and neck, liver or kidney cancer. Each CDR3 is given with its conserved first and last residue. The D gene is left open where the match is weak. Clone size is not always given. Where it is, it says once, few, many or a class for expanded clones.

TRBJ1-2 TRBD1 once TRBV4-3 CASSQGLQGAGYTF TGCGCCAGCAGCCAAGGACTACAGGGGGCTGGCTACACCTTC
TRBJ2-3 TRBD2 NA TRBV28 CASNRALARTDTQYF TGTGCCAGCAATCGGGCACTAGCGCGGACAGATACGCAGTATTTT
TRBJ2-2 TRBD2 NA TRBV7-2 CASSLTSSGSKGGELFF TGTGCCAGCAGCTTAACTTCTAGCGGGAGTAAGGGCGGGGAGCTGTTTTTT
TRBJ1-6 NA NA TRBV5-6 CASSFGTAGNSPLHF TGTGCCAGCAGCTTCGGGACGGCTGGTAATTCACCCCTCCACTTT
TRBJ2-7 TRBD1 NA TRBV5-1 CASSFTPSGGRLYEQYF TGCGCCAGCAGTTTCACTCCTTCAGGGGGCCGGCTATACGAGCAGTACTTC
TRBJ2-1 NA few TRBV21-1 CASSKGGRPAEIYNEQFF TGTGCCAGCAGCAAGGGTGGGCGTCCAGCGGAAATCTACAATGAGCAGTTCTTC
TRBJ2-1 TRBD2 NA TRBV9 CASSVASGRGNEQFF TGTGCCAGCAGCGTAGCTAGCGGGAGGGGCAATGAGCAGTTCTTC
TRBJ1-2 NA NA TRBV6-5 CASSYTRANYGYGYTF TGTGCCAGCAGTTACACTAGGGCCAACTATGGCTATGGCTACACCTTC
TRBJ2-3 NA NA TRBV14 CASSHFGTDTQYF TGTGCCAGCAGCCATTTCGGGACAGATACGCAGTATTTT
TRBJ1-2 NA NA TRBV19 CASSTGLNYGYTF TGTGCCAGTAGTACCGGGTTGAACTATGGCTACACCTTC
TRBJ2-7 NA medium-sized TRBV7-9 CASSIYRDREGLVVAEQYF TGTGCCAGCAGCATATACAGGGACAGAGAAGGACTAGTGGTCGCCGAGCAGTACTTC
TRBJ1-5 NA NA TRBV5-6 CASSTSGSYNQPQHF TGTGCCAGCAGCACGTCCGGGTCATACAATCAGCCCCAGCATTTT
TRBJ2-1 TRBD2 NA TRBV5-8 CASSQGLAEYNEQFF TGTGCCAGCAGCCAGGGACTAGCGGAGTACAATGAGCAGTTCTTC
TRBJ2-5 NA NA TRBV5-6 CASSRGTVGETQYF TGTGCCAGCAGCAGGGGGACGGTGGGGGAGACCCAGTACTTC
TRBJ1-1 NA NA TRBV4-3 CASSSDRNTEAFF TGCGCCAGCAGCTCAGACAGGAACACTGAAGCTTTCTTT
TRBJ1-2 NA once TRBV27 CASSRSSSNYGYTF TGTGCCAGCAGTCGATCCAGTTCTAACTATGGCTACACCTTC
TRBJ2-7 NA NA TRBV11-2 CASSLDLGGVGYEQYF TGTGCCAGCAGCTTAGATTTAGGGGGGGTTGGCTACGAGCAGTACTTC
TRBJ1-2 NA NA TRBV11-2 CASSPSQGFGGYTF TGTGCCAGCAGCCCCTCACAGGGATTTGGGGGCTACACCTTC
TRBJ2-7 TRBD2 NA TRBV7-8 CASSLAVGSYEQYF TGTGCCAGCAGCCTAGCGGTAGGCTCCTACGAGCAGTACTTC
TRBJ1-1 NA NA TRBV18 CASSPLPVIGEAFF TGTGCCAGCTCACCACTTCCGGTTATTGGTGAAGCTTTCTTT
TRBJ2-5 NA NA TRBV5-1 CASSLAVRGSEETQYF TGCGCCAGCAGCTTGGCCGTCAGGGGTTCGGAAGAGACCCAGTACTTC
TRBJ1-5 NA NA TRBV7-8 CASSAVGVQVSNQPQHF TGTGCCAGCAGCGCCGTTGGCGTGCAGGTTAGCAATCAGCCCCAGCATTTT
TRBJ2-4 TRBD1 NA TRBV27 CASSSNLRDRNIQYF TGTGCCAGCAGCTCAAACCTCCGGGACAGAAACATTCAGTACTTC
TRBJ2-7 TRBD2 few TRBV28 CASSLLAGEEYEQYF TGTGCCAGCAGTTTACTAGCGGGAGAGGAATACGAGCAGTACTTC
TRBJ2-3 NA NA TRBV27 CASSLRRSTDTQYF TGTGCCAGCAGCCTCCGACGATCCACAGATACGCAGTATTTT